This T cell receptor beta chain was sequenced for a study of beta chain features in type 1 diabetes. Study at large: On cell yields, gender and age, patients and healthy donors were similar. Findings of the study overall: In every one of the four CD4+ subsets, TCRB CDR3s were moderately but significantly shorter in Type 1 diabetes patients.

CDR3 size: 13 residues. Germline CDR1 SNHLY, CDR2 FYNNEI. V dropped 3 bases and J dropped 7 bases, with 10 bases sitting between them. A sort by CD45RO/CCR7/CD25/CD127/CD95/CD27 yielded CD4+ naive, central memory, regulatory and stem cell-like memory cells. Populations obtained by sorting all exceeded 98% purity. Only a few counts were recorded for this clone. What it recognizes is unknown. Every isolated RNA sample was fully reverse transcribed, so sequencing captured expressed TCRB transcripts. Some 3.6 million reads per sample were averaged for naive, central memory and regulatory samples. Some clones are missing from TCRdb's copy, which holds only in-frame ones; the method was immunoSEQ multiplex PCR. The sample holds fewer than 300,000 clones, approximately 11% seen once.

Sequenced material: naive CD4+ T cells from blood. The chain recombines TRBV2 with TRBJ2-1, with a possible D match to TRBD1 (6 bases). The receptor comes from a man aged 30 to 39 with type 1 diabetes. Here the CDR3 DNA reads TGTGCCAGCAGTGACAGGGGTTTGAATGAGCAGTTCTTC. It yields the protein CASSDRGLNEQFF.